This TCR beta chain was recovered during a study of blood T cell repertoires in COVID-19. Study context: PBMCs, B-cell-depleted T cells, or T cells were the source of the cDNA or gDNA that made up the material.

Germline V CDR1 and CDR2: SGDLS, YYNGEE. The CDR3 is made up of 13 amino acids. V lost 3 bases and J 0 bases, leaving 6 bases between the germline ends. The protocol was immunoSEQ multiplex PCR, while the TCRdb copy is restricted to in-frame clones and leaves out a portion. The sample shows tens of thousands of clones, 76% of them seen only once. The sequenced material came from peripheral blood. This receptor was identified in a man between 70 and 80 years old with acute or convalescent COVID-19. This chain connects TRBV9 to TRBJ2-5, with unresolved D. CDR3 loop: CASSGHHQETQYF. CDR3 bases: TGTGCCAGCAGCGGACACCACCAAGAGACCCAGTACTTC.